This note documents a single T cell receptor (beta chain) sequence. Its matching antigen is unknown. The data stem from a study of cytomegalovirus exposure and HLA in healthy donors. Findings and caveats of the study: DRB1 had the most TCR associations and HLA-C the fewest, a later analysis found, with rates varying by HLA locus. Excluded: some indistinguishable V segments such as TRBV6-2 and TRBV6-3. Within the data, a cluster of highly shared sequence variants was likely a sequencing artifact. More clonal expansion characterized HLA-associated TCR beta chains than equally common others in a later analysis.

The PCR ran on 60 Vbeta and 13 Jbeta primers. Assay used: immunoSEQ multiplex PCR; TCRdb lists only in-frame clones, some missing. The top ten hold under 5% of the sample, which has about 130,000 clones, 77% seen once. The length of the CDR3 is 13 residues. Germline CDR1 reads SEHNR; CDR2 reads FQNEAQ (reference sequence). Sequenced input: PBMCs. The chain has TRBV7-9 and TRBJ2-3; D possibly corresponds to TRBD2 (7 bases). The clonotype originates from a male donor in good health and CMV-seropositive. CDR3 nucleotides: TGTTCCATCACGGGGGGCTACACAGATACGCAGTATTTT. Amino acids: CSITGGYTDTQYF.